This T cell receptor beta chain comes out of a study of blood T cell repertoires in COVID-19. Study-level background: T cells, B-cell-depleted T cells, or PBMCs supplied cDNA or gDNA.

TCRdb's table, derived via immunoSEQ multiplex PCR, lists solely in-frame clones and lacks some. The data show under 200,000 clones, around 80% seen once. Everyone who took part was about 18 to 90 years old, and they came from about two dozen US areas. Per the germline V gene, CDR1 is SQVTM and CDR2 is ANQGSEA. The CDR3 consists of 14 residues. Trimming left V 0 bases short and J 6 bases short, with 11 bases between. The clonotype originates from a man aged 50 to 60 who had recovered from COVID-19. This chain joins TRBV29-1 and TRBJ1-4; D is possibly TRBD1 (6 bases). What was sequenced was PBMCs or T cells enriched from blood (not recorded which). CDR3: CSVEEQGRDEKLFF. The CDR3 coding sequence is TGCAGCGTTGAAGAGCAGGGGCGAGATGAAAAACTGTTTTTT.